The sequence of this T cell receptor (beta chain) was determined in a study of shared clonotypes between healthy human individuals. Comments on this clone: The antigen is unknown.

Study-level findings and limits: How much donors shared clonotypes was expected to be affected by sequencing depth.

Losses at the gene ends were 4 bases for V and 15 bases for J; bases not matched to a gene: 14. The CDR3 spans 15 residues. CDR1 and CDR2 (germline): SGHRS, YFSETQ. Sorted-subset replicate PCR reactions contained roughly 210 ng DNA, corresponding to some 28,000 T cell genomes. Only in-frame clones appear in the TCRdb table, and some are missing; sequencing was by immunoSEQ multiplex PCR. The sample has approximately 2,000,000 clones; roughly 92% are singletons. HIV-negative, healthy adults without recent acute infections or vaccinations were the donors. Partitioning of CD4+ cells yielded a CD45RA+ naive subset and a CD45RA-negative memory subset.

Material: naive CD4+ T cells from PBMCs. Documented subset: CD45RA+ positively selected. This TCR derives from a man aged 18 to 29 in good health. Some clones in this sample may be carry-over from other donors' samples. V is TRBV5-1 and J is TRBJ2-3, with TRBD2 matching over 13 bases. Written as DNA, the CDR3 is TGCGCCAGCAGCCCCGACCGGACTAGCGGGAGACCCGATTATTTT. Its protein product is CASSPDRTSGRPDYF. The whole variable domain, remainder taken from reference TRBV5-1 and TRBJ2-3, is KAGVTQTPRYLIKTRGQQVTLSCSPISGHRSVSWYQQTPGQGLQFLFEYFSETQRNKGNFPGRFSGRQFSNSRSEMNVSTLELGDSALYLCASSPDRTSGRPDYFGPGTRLTVL.